Shown below are 32 T cell receptor beta chains from a single sample sequenced in a study of T cells after yellow fever vaccination. A single record per CDR3 protein comes from TCRdb applying MiXCR to the 5' RACE reads. The table records more than 300,000 distinct CDR3 sequences, 3.5% to 4.5% of them present only once. The sample in question was PBMCs, obtained 15 days after the yellow fever booster vaccination. These TCRs come from a man aged 18 to 30 who received the YFV17D yellow fever vaccine.

In its sample, this clonotype was seen a few times. The rearrangement links TRBV20-1 to TRBJ2-7; D may be TRBD1 (6 bases). Germline CDR1 and CDR2: DFQATT and SNEGSKA (reference sequence). V was pared by 0 bases and J by 2 bases, with 8 bases between. The CDR3 sequence is 13 residues long. The CDR3 bases are TGCAGTGCTAGAGAAAGGACAGCCTACGAGCAGTACTTC. Translation gives CSARERTAYEQYF.

The V gene is TRBV5-1, the J gene TRBJ1-4, with a weak D call TRBD1 (5 bases). The V and J ends lost 4 bases and 0 bases respectively, with 10 bases between them. The CDR3 totals 15 residues. Germline V CDR1 and CDR2: SGHRS, YFSETQ. Here the CDR3 reads CASSLGRTTNEKLFF. CDR3 in DNA: TGCGCCAGCAGCCTGGGACGGACAACTAATGAAAAACTGTTTTTT.

This chain connects TRBV7-3 to TRBJ1-1; a possible D gene is TRBD1 (6 bases). CDR1 SGHTA and CDR2 FQGTGA come from the germline V gene. The CDR3 contains 15 residues. Between the trimmed V and J ends, which lost 5 bases and 2 bases, there was a span of 15 bases. The CDR3 is CASSPDGGTNTEAFF. Here the CDR3 DNA reads TGTGCCAGCAGCCCTGATGGGGGCACAAACACTGAAGCTTTCTTT.

V is TRBV14 and J is TRBJ2-5, with a tentative D call TRBD1 (6 bases). Trimming removed 0 bases at V and 7 bases at J, with 18 bases between. Germline V gene sequence: CDR1 SGHDN, CDR2 FVKESK. CDR3 size: 16 residues. In DNA form, the CDR3 reads TGTGCCAGCAGCCAAGATGGCAGGGGACCCAGGGGGACCCAGTACTTC. Protein sequence: CASSQDGRGPRGTQYF.

This clonotype was observed a handful of times. V usage is TRBV25-1 and J usage is TRBJ1-4; perhaps TRBD1 as D (6 bases). This CDR3 is built from 16 residues. Germline V lookup: CDR1 MGHDK, CDR2 SYGVNS. With 3 bases removed from V and 5 bases from J, the gap between germline ends came to 16 bases. The CDR3 DNA reads TGTGCCAGCAGTGAGGTTGGGTGGGGGCAGAATGAAAAACTGTTTTTT. Translating it yields CASSEVGWGQNEKLFF.

On this clonotype: The junction differs from germline at one of its ends, possibly a read error. The rearrangement joins TRBV12-3 or TRBV12-4 to TRBJ1-1; TRBD1 might be the D (6 bases). The CDR3 extends over 15 amino acids. The CDR3 bases are TGTGCCAGCAGTTCAATTCTTGGGGGGCGCACTGAAGCTCTCTTT. Translating it yields CASSSILGGRTEALF.

This clonotype has just a few counts. J is TRBJ1-5 and V is TRBV5-6; 7 bases line up with TRBD1. Germline-derived CDR1 and CDR2 are SGHDT and YYEEEE. The CDR3 loop spans 15 amino acids. Trimming removed 4 bases from V and 1 base from J; junction bases left unmatched: 5. CDR3 sequence reads: CASSQGQVSNQPQHF. CDR3 sequence (DNA): TGTGCCAGCAGCCAAGGACAGGTCAGCAATCAGCCCCAGCATTTT.

This clonotype was observed at least ten times. The chain carries TRBV20-1 and TRBJ2-7, with unresolved D. The CDR3 sequence is 12 residues long. Germline CDR1 and CDR2: DFQATT and SNEGSKA (reference sequence). V was cut by 2 bases and J by 13 bases, with 18 bases left in between. CDR3 sequence reads: CSARLINSALYV. The CDR3 coding sequence is TGCAGTGCTAGACTAATAAACTCAGCCCTCTACGTC.

This clonotype was counted many times. The chain carries TRBV20-1 and TRBJ2-6; possibly TRBD1 or TRBD2 for D (5 bases each). Germline assignment: CDR1 DFQATT and CDR2 SNEGSKA (reference sequence). Deletions cut 0 bases from V and 1 base from J, with 7 bases between. The CDR3 totals 15 residues. The CDR3 DNA sequence: TGCAGTGCTAGAGATGGGGGTTCTGGGGCCAACGTCCTGACTTTC. This gives the protein CSARDGGSGANVLTF.

This clonotype was recorded many times. The chain couples TRBV12-3 or TRBV12-4 to TRBJ1-2, with TRBD1 as a possible D gene (5 bases). This CDR3 spans 15 amino acids. Trimming took 3 bases from V and 0 from J, leaving 11 bases between them. CDR3 sequence (DNA): TGTGCCAGCAGTTTTGGGGACGGTGCTAACTATGGCTACACCTTC. It is translated as CASSFGDGANYGYTF.

There are many counts of this clonotype. J is TRBJ1-1 and V is TRBV6-5; D gene uncertain. There are 14 residues in the CDR3. Trimming took off 6 bases at V and 1 base at J, with 12 bases between the two ends. CDR1 and CDR2 from the germline V gene are MNHEY and SVGAGI. The CDR3 sequence: CASSLRWGNTEAFF. The CDR3 region has the DNA TGTGCCAGCAGCCTCCGATGGGGGAACACTGAAGCTTTCTTT.

The CDR3 is CSEGLSDRTPGSYGYTF. CDR3 DNA: TGCAGCGAGGGGCTTTCCGACCGGACCCCGGGTAGCTATGGCTACACCTTC. The chain is built from TRBV29-1 and TRBJ1-2; maybe TRBD1 (5 bases). V lost 7 bases to trimming and J lost 4 bases, with 28 bases between them. This CDR3 contains 17 residues. Per germline, CDR1 SQVTM and CDR2 ANQGSEA.

V gene TRBV5-1 combines with J gene TRBJ2-1; D might be TRBD2 (6 bases). The CDR3 has 14 amino acids. The V gene lost 4 bases and the J gene lost 5 bases, with 13 bases spanning the gap. Germline values: CDR1 SGHRS, CDR2 YFSETQ. The CDR3 DNA reads TGCGCCAGCAGCCTGGGGGGTTACGACAATGAGCAGTTCTTC. It encodes CASSLGGYDNEQFF.

This clonotype was detected a few times. The chain links TRBV3-1 to TRBJ2-5; TRBD2 matches 8 bases. The germline CDR1 and CDR2 sequences are LGHDT and YNNKEL (reference sequence). Trimming took 1 base from V and 2 from J; bases not matched to a gene: 9. This CDR3 region has 17 residues. The CDR3 is CASSQGIDPGGQETQYF. In DNA, the CDR3 is TGTGCCAGCAGCCAAGGGATTGACCCGGGGGGGCAAGAGACCCAGTACTTC.

The sample holds many counts of this clonotype. The chain joins TRBV27 to TRBJ2-7, with 9 nucleotides matching TRBD2. Germline V gives CDR1 MNHEY, CDR2 SMNVEV (reference sequence). The CDR3 has 15 amino acids. With 5 bases clipped from V and 3 bases from J, the junction kept 8 bases outside the gene matches. CDR3 sequence reads: CASSPLAGGYYEQYF. In DNA, the CDR3 is TGTGCCAGCAGTCCACTAGCGGGCGGATACTACGAGCAGTACTTC.

The chain couples TRBV4-3 to TRBJ2-3, with D unclear. CDR1 LGHNA and CDR2 YSLEER come from the germline V gene. The CDR3 has 14 residues. The V end lost 4 bases, the J end lost 0 bases, and 8 bases lay between the germline ends. The CDR3 here is CASSPTDSTDTQYF. In DNA, the CDR3 is TGCGCCAGCAGCCCAACTGACAGCACAGATACGCAGTATTTT.

The sample holds many counts of this clonotype. V usage is TRBV10-3 and J usage is TRBJ1-2, with D uncertain. V was cut by 0 bases and J by 5 bases, with 10 bases left in between. CDR1 and CDR2 (germline): ENHRY, SYGVKD. There are 14 residues in the CDR3. The CDR3 region has the DNA TGTGCCATCAGTGAGTCGTTCGGACGGTATGGCTACACCTTC. It yields the protein CAISESFGRYGYTF.

V gene TRBV5-6 combines with J gene TRBJ1-5, with D possibly TRBD1 on 5 matching bases. The CDR3 has 16 amino acids. The germline V gene encodes CDR1 SGHDT and CDR2 YYEEEE. V was clipped by 0 bases and J by 2 bases, with 12 bases between them. The CDR3 DNA reads TGTGCCAGCAGCTTGGACGCTGGGGGGGGCAATCAGCCCCAGCATTTT. This translates into CASSLDAGGGNQPQHF.

This clonotype was seen at least ten times. The chain combines TRBV6-5 with TRBJ2-5, with 10 nucleotides matching TRBD2. V shed 6 bases and J 5 bases; nucleotides not matched to a gene: 6. The V gene's germline CDR1 is MNHEY and CDR2 SVGAGI. The CDR3 spans 14 residues. CDR3 residues: CASRVAGGPETQYF. In nucleotides, the CDR3 is TGTGCCAGCAGAGTAGCGGGGGGTCCGGAGACCCAGTACTTC.

This clonotype was seen only a few times. CDR3 bases: TGTGCCAGCAGCTTTCCGGGACAGGGTAGCACAGATACGCAGTATTTT. Protein: CASSFPGQGSTDTQYF. The chain employs TRBV7-2 and TRBJ2-3; 9 nucleotides match TRBD1. CDR1 is SGHTA, CDR2 FQGNSA, per germline. The ends lost 3 bases at V and 0 bases at J; junction bases unmatched: 4. The CDR3 runs to 16 residues.

This clonotype was counted a few times. The chain joins TRBV5-1 to TRBJ2-3; the match to TRBD2 covers 9 bases. J lost 3 bases, V lost 2 bases, and 13 bases had no gene match. The CDR3 spans 18 residues. CDR1 is SGHRS, CDR2 YFSETQ, per germline. CDR3 coding DNA: TGCGCCAGCAGCTTCCTCCCGGCTAGCGGGGAATTGACAGATACGCAGTATTTT. Protein sequence: CASSFLPASGELTDTQYF.

This clonotype was found many times. The V gene is TRBV6-5, the J gene TRBJ2-3; TRBD2 aligns across 9 bases. This CDR3 has 14 residues. CDR1 is MNHEY and CDR2 is SVGAGI in the germline V gene. The trim removed 7 bases at V and 4 bases at J, leaving 6 bases unmatched. CDR3 DNA: TGTGCCAGCAAATGGCGGGGGGGGCCAGATACGCAGTATTTT. Its protein product is CASKWRGGPDTQYF.

This clonotype was seen a few times. The genes are TRBV27 and TRBJ1-5, with D unclear. The germline gives CDR1 MNHEY, CDR2 SMNVEV (reference sequence). V dropped 3 bases and J dropped 5 bases, with 5 bases sitting between them. The CDR3 is made up of 12 amino acids. The DNA for the CDR3 is TGTGCCAGCAGTTTCAATGATCAGCCCCAGCATTTT. It encodes CASSFNDQPQHF.

The chain joins TRBV4-2 to TRBJ1-2; D is possibly TRBD1 (6 bases). Germline V gene sequence: CDR1 LGHNA, CDR2 YNFKEQ. The V and J ends lost 3 bases and 5 bases respectively, with 19 bases between them. The CDR3 spans 16 residues. The CDR3, as DNA: TGTGCCAGCAGCCACAGTGGGCAGGGGCAGGGGTATGGCTACACCTTC. Translating gives CASSHSGQGQGYGYTF.

This clonotype showed up many times. This chain joins TRBV7-9 and TRBJ2-3; 10 positions agree with TRBD2. The CDR3 is 16 amino acids. With V trimmed by 8 bases and J by 6 bases, 14 bases remained unmatched. Germline V gives CDR1 SEHNR, CDR2 FQNEAQ (reference sequence). The CDR3 protein is CASEERGGRWMDTQYF. For the CDR3, the DNA is TGTGCCAGCGAAGAGCGGGGGGGCAGGTGGATGGATACGCAGTATTTT.

This clonotype was picked up many times. The chain couples TRBV6-5 to TRBJ1-4; D is perhaps TRBD1 (6 bases). CDR1 MNHEY and CDR2 SVGAGI come from the germline V gene. V lost 6 bases and J lost 8, with 19 bases in between. The CDR3 length is 15 residues. The CDR3 coding sequence is TGTGCCAGCAGACCTCAGGGGCGCGTGTGGGAAAAACTGTTTTTT. This encodes CASRPQGRVWEKLFF.

This clonotype was detected ten times or more. This rearrangement joins TRBV15 to TRBJ2-2, with D unresolved. The CDR3 loop spans 15 amino acids. Germline V CDR1 and CDR2: LNHNV, YYDKDF (reference sequence). V was clipped by 9 bases and J by 4 bases, with 18 bases between them. The CDR3 DNA reads as TGTGCCACTACGATAGGCCTGGACCTCACCGGGGAGCTGTTTTTT. Its protein is CATTIGLDLTGELFF.

The sample holds many counts of this clonotype. The chain combines TRBV10-3 with TRBJ2-1; TRBD1 agrees at 9 bases. Germline values: CDR1 ENHRY, CDR2 SYGVKD. There are 13 residues in the CDR3. Trimming removed 8 bases from V and 7 bases from J; junction bases left unmatched: 6. The CDR3 sequence is CAIDPTGGNEQFF. The CDR3 coding sequence is TGTGCCATCGACCCGACAGGGGGAAATGAGCAGTTCTTC.

In this sample, this clonotype turned up a few times. The chain carries TRBV12-3 or TRBV12-4 and TRBJ2-5; D may be TRBD2 (7 bases). This CDR3 region has 14 residues. Trimming shortened V by 3 bases and J by 5 bases, and 13 bases separated the two germline ends. The chain's CDR3 is CASSFGGPRETQYF. The CDR3 region has the DNA TGTGCCAGCAGTTTCGGGGGGCCCAGGGAGACCCAGTACTTC.

V gene TRBV3-1 combines with J gene TRBJ2-3; D remains unclear. V dropped 0 bases and J dropped 4 bases, with 11 bases sitting between them. The CDR3 runs to 15 residues. Germline V gene sequence: CDR1 LGHDT, CDR2 YNNKEL (reference sequence). DNA for the CDR3: TGTGCCAGCAGCCAAGAGCTGGTTTCGTCAGATACGCAGTATTTT. Translating gives CASSQELVSSDTQYF.

This clonotype was detected many times. The J gene is TRBJ2-1, the V gene TRBV4-3; D not certain. Trimming took 0 bases from V and 10 from J, leaving 16 bases between them. This CDR3 spans 15 amino acids. The germline V gene has CDR1 LGHNA and CDR2 YSLEER. The DNA for the CDR3 is TGCGCCAGCAGCCAAGACTTGGCGCTTGGGAACGAGCAGTTCTTC. The encoded protein is CASSQDLALGNEQFF.

This clonotype appeared many times. This chain uses TRBV10-3 with TRBJ1-2, with 9 bases matching TRBD1. CDR3 size: 13 residues. With V trimmed by 6 bases and J by 5 bases, 4 bases remained unmatched. Germline values: CDR1 ENHRY, CDR2 SYGVKD. DNA of the CDR3: TGTGCCATCAGCCCGGACAGGGGATATGGCTACACCTTC. Protein product: CAISPDRGYGYTF.